This is a list of T cell receptor beta chains from one sample in a study of blood T cell repertoires in COVID-19. Some clones are missing from TCRdb's copy, which holds only in-frame ones; the method was immunoSEQ multiplex PCR. In the table there are 250,000 to 350,000 clones, around nine tenths of which are singletons. Specimen: peripheral blood. These receptor sequences come from a woman in her sixties or seventies with COVID-19, enrolled during active disease. Both conserved end residues are part of each CDR3. The D gene is left open where the match is weak. Expanded clones are given a class, and other clones once, few, many or no size at all.

abundance	d_gene	v_gene	j_gene	CDR3nt	CDR3aa
once	.	TRBV6-5	TRBJ1-1	TGTGCCAGCATAGAAGACAGTGAAGCTTTCTTT	CASIEDSEAFF
.	.	TRBV28	TRBJ2-1	TGTGCCAGCAGTCCCCTGGACGGGGGAAGCTCCTACAATGAGCAGTTCTTC	CASSPLDGGSSYNEQFF
.	TRBD1	TRBV15	TRBJ1-5	TGTGCCACCCGAGGACAGGGGGGAAATCAGCCCCAGCATTTT	CATRGQGGNQPQHF
.	.	TRBV12-5	TRBJ1-2	TGTGCTAGTGCTCCACCCACAGGGTTCAGTGGCTACACCTTC	CASAPPTGFSGYTF
once	TRBD1	TRBV6-5	TRBJ1-2	TGTGCCAGCACGTGGTCAGGGGGGAGTGGCGGCTACACCTTC	CASTWSGGSGGYTF
.	.	TRBV2	TRBJ2-2	TGTGCCAGCAGACCCGAGGACACCGGGGAGCTGTTTTTT	CASRPEDTGELFF
once	.	TRBV9	TRBJ2-3	TGTGCCAGCAGCGGAGGCGGTTCTAGCACAGATACGCAGTATTTT	CASSGGGSSTDTQYF
once	TRBD1	TRBV2	TRBJ2-5	TGTGCCAGCAGTTCGACAGGGCAAGAGACCCAGTACTTC	CASSSTGQETQYF
.	TRBD1	TRBV18	TRBJ2-6	TGTGCCAGCTCACCGGGACAGGGAAGCTCTGGGGCCAACGTCCTGACTTTC	CASSPGQGSSGANVLTF
.	.	TRBV6-2/TRBV6-3	TRBJ2-7	TGTGCCAGCAGTTACGGGGCAGGGCGGGGTGGCGGGCCAGCCTACGAGCAGTACTTC	CASSYGAGRGGGPAYEQYF
few	TRBD1	TRBV15	TRBJ2-7	TGTGCCACCAGCACCTGGACAGGCTGGTACGAGCAGTACTTC	CATSTWTGWYEQYF
.	TRBD1	TRBV7-3	TRBJ1-2	TGTGCCAGCAGTATAGACAGGGAGAGTGGCTACACCTTC	CASSIDRESGYTF
few	.	TRBV5-4	TRBJ2-2	TGTGCCAGCAGCTTTTATCGCAGGGCTACCGGGGAGCTGTTTTTT	CASSFYRRATGELFF
.	.	TRBV4-2	TRBJ2-7	TGTGCCAGCAGCCTCTCGGGGGACCCTAAGGAGCAGTACTTC	CASSLSGDPKEQYF
.	.	TRBV2	TRBJ2-1	TGTGCCAGCAGTTGGGGGCAGGGTTCCTACAATGAGCAGTTCTTC	CASSWGQGSYNEQFF
once	TRBD2	TRBV18	TRBJ2-3	TGTGCCAGCTCACCCTTAGCGGGGGGGACAGATACGCAGTATTTT	CASSPLAGGTDTQYF
once	.	TRBV3-1/TRBV3-2	TRBJ1-2	TGTGCCAGCAGCCAAGGCGGACTCTATGGCTACACCTTC	CASSQGGLYGYTF
few	TRBD1	TRBV27	TRBJ1-5	TGTGCCAGCAGTACCAGGGGGAATCAGCCCCAGCATTTT	CASSTRGNQPQHF
.	TRBD2	TRBV5-1	TRBJ2-1	TGCGCCAGCAGCTTGGTTCGGGCTAGCGGGGTAAATGAGCAGTTCTTC	CASSLVRASGVNEQFF
.	.	TRBV4-1	TRBJ1-2	TGCGCCAGCAGCCAAGGCTGGACAGAGAACTATGGCTACACCTTC	CASSQGWTENYGYTF
.	.	TRBV5-1	TRBJ2-1	TGCGCCAGCAGCTTGGGGCGTGGGAGCTCCTACAATGAGCAGTTCTTC	CASSLGRGSSYNEQFF
.	TRBD1	TRBV4-2	TRBJ1-4	TGTGCCAGCAGCCAAGACTGGCAGGGGGAAGAAAAACTGTTTTTT	CASSQDWQGEEKLFF
.	TRBD1	TRBV2	TRBJ2-1	TGTGCCACTACGGACAGGTACAATGAGCAGTTCTTC	CATTDRYNEQFF
once	TRBD1	TRBV4-1	TRBJ1-1	TGCGCCAGCAGCGGGACAGCCTCCAGCAGGGCTGAAGCTTTCTTT	CASSGTASSRAEAFF
.	TRBD2	TRBV5-1	TRBJ2-5	TGCGCCAGCCGGAGTAGCGGGGGTTTTGGAGAGACCCAGTACTTC	CASRSSGGFGETQYF
.	.	TRBV11-2	TRBJ2-7	TGTGCCAGCAGCTTAGTAAGGCAGGGATTCTACGAGCAGTACTTC	CASSLVRQGFYEQYF
.	TRBD1	TRBV29-1	TRBJ2-7	TGCAGCGTTGAAGTCCCGGACAGGGACGAGCAGTACTTC	CSVEVPDRDEQYF
few	.	TRBV10-2	TRBJ1-1	TGCGCCAGCTCTCGGAGAATGAACACTGAAGCTTTCTTT	CASSRRMNTEAFF
once	TRBD1	TRBV9	TRBJ2-7	TGTGCCAGCAGCGTAGGACAGGGGCCCTACGAGCAGTACTTC	CASSVGQGPYEQYF
.	TRBD2	TRBV24-1	TRBJ2-3	TGTGCCACCAGTGGTACGGGGGGGGGCACAGATACGCAGTATTTT	CATSGTGGGTDTQYF
many	.	TRBV6-6	TRBJ1-5	TGTGCCTCGTCAGGGGAGCTTAGCAATCAGCCCCAGCATTTT	CASSGELSNQPQHF
few	.	TRBV27	TRBJ1-4	TGTGCCAGCAGTTTTAGGGGTAGGCCTAATGAAAAACTGTTTTTT	CASSFRGRPNEKLFF
.	TRBD2	TRBV7-2	TRBJ2-3	TGTGCCAGCAGGGGAGCGGGGGGTAGGACAGATACGCAGTATTTT	CASRGAGGRTDTQYF
.	TRBD2	TRBV18	TRBJ2-5	TGTGCCAGCTCCTTCGGACTAGAGTCGGGGACCCAGTACTTC	CASSFGLESGTQYF
.	TRBD2	TRBV30	TRBJ2-1	TGTGCCTGGAGTGGGAACGGGGGGAGATCCTACAATGAGCAGTTCTTC	CAWSGNGGRSYNEQFF
.	TRBD2	TRBV6-6	TRBJ2-3	TGTGCCAGCAGTTACCGGGGGGGAGTAGATACGCAGTATTTT	CASSYRGGVDTQYF
few	TRBD1	TRBV10-3	TRBJ2-1	TGTGCCATCAGTGAGTCTCCGGGACAGGGTACGAATGAGCAGTTCTTC	CAISESPGQGTNEQFF
.	TRBD2	TRBV18	TRBJ2-7	TGTGCCAGCTCTTCGGGGGGATCAAACGAGCAGTACTTC	CASSSGGSNEQYF
.	TRBD1	TRBV9	TRBJ1-2	TGTGCCAGCAGCCCAAAGGAGGGGGACAGGGTTCTAACCTTC	CASSPKEGDRVLTF
.	.	TRBV29-1	TRBJ2-1	TGCAGCGTTGAGGGGCGGGGAGGCTACAATGAGCAGTTCTTC	CSVEGRGGYNEQFF
.	TRBD2	TRBV24-1	TRBJ2-3	TGTGCCTCTGCGGGGGGCCCAAGCACAGATACGCAGTATTTT	CASAGGPSTDTQYF
.	.	TRBV27	TRBJ1-2	TGTGCCAGCAGTTTACGCGGGTATGGCTACACCTTC	CASSLRGYGYTF
.	TRBD1	TRBV6-1	TRBJ1-5	TGTGCCAGCAGTGAAGGGACAGGGGTCCATCAGCCCCAGCATTTT	CASSEGTGVHQPQHF
.	.	TRBV18	TRBJ1-5	TGTGCCAGCTCACCTCCCGGCCCGGGTCAGCCCCAGCATTTT	CASSPPGPGQPQHF
.	TRBD2	TRBV4-3	TRBJ2-1	TGCGCCAGCAGCCAGGGACTAGGAGACAATGAGCAGTTCTTC	CASSQGLGDNEQFF
.	.	TRBV7-9	TRBJ1-2	TGTGCCAGCAGCCGAGGGGAGGGGACGGGAAACTATGGCTACACCTTC	CASSRGEGTGNYGYTF
.	TRBD1	TRBV7-2	TRBJ1-2	TGTGCCAGCAGCTCCTGGGGACAGGACTATGGCTACACCTTC	CASSSWGQDYGYTF
.	TRBD1	TRBV7-2	TRBJ2-7	TGTGCCAGCAGCGATCCGGGACAGGTCATCTACGAGCAGTACTTC	CASSDPGQVIYEQYF
.	.	TRBV3-1/TRBV3-2	TRBJ2-1	TGTGCCAGCAGCCAAGCCATTAGCGAGAACAATGAGCAGTTCTTC	CASSQAISENNEQFF
few	.	TRBV18	TRBJ1-1	TGTGCCAGCTCACCACCGTTAGTGGGGCGGAACACTGAAGCTTTCTTT	CASSPPLVGRNTEAFF
once	TRBD1	TRBV30	TRBJ1-4	TGTGCCCTCTACGGGACAGGGGAGGAACAGGAGGAAAAACTGTTTTTT	CALYGTGEEQEEKLFF